This is a list of T cell receptor beta chains from one sample in a study of early T cells in non-severe SARS-CoV-2 infection. A single record per CDR3 protein comes from TCRdb applying MiXCR to the 5' RACE reads. The profile shows about 58,000 distinct CDR3 sequences, 10% to 15% of them singletons. The sequencing sample was made of whole blood. The origin of the receptors is an adult who was a healthcare worker with PCR-confirmed SARS-CoV-2 infection or an uninfected control (not recorded which). CDR3s include the opening cysteine and the closing phenylalanine or tryptophan. The D gene is left open where the match is weak. Clone size is not always given. Where it is, it says once, few, many or a class for expanded clones.

v_call: TRBV28; clone_size: -; d_call: -; j_call: TRBJ2-3; cdr3_aa: CASTLANTDTQYF; cdr3_nt: TGTGCCAGCACCCTCGCAAACACAGATACGCAGTATTTT
v_call: TRBV20-1; clone_size: many; d_call: -; j_call: TRBJ2-3; cdr3_aa: CSASTGSTDTQYF; cdr3_nt: TGCAGTGCATCGACTGGTAGCACAGATACGCAGTATTTT
v_call: TRBV28; clone_size: -; d_call: TRBD1; j_call: TRBJ1-5; cdr3_aa: CASSLYGRGGNQPQHF; cdr3_nt: TGTGCCAGCAGTTTATATGGCAGGGGGGGAAATCAGCCCCAGCATTTT
v_call: TRBV29-1; clone_size: many; d_call: -; j_call: TRBJ2-1; cdr3_aa: CSVEDYNEQFF; cdr3_nt: TGCAGCGTTGAAGATTACAATGAGCAGTTCTTC
v_call: TRBV28; clone_size: -; d_call: -; j_call: TRBJ2-7; cdr3_aa: CASRSPNRHYEQYF; cdr3_nt: TGTGCCAGCAGATCCCCGAACAGGCACTACGAGCAGTACTTC
v_call: TRBV7-6; clone_size: few; d_call: TRBD1; j_call: TRBJ2-1; cdr3_aa: CASSQDRDREYNEQFF; cdr3_nt: TGTGCCAGCAGCCAAGACCGGGACAGGGAATACAATGAGCAGTTCTTC
v_call: TRBV7-3; clone_size: few; d_call: TRBD1; j_call: TRBJ1-6; cdr3_aa: CASSRQGNSPLHF; cdr3_nt: TGTGCCAGCTCTCGACAGGGTAATTCACCCCTCCACTTT
v_call: TRBV12-3/TRBV12-4; clone_size: -; d_call: -; j_call: TRBJ1-2; cdr3_aa: CASSPAPGDRGYTF; cdr3_nt: TGTGCCAGCAGTCCTGCACCCGGCGACCGAGGCTACACCTTC
v_call: TRBV20-1; clone_size: many; d_call: TRBD2; j_call: TRBJ2-7; cdr3_aa: CSPGLAGGTYYEQYF; cdr3_nt: TGCAGTCCCGGACTAGCGGGAGGAACCTACTACGAGCAGTACTTC
v_call: TRBV4-1; clone_size: -; d_call: -; j_call: TRBJ2-7; cdr3_aa: CASSQDRQGRYEQYF; cdr3_nt: TGCGCCAGCAGCCAAGATCGTCAGGGACGCTACGAGCAGTACTTC
v_call: TRBV6-5; clone_size: few; d_call: -; j_call: TRBJ1-5; cdr3_aa: CASSYGGSGNQPQHF; cdr3_nt: TGTGCCAGCAGTTACGGTGGTAGCGGCAATCAGCCCCAGCATTTT
v_call: TRBV27; clone_size: few; d_call: TRBD2; j_call: TRBJ2-5; cdr3_aa: CASSLYPPQGMVAGEQETQYF; cdr3_nt: TGTGCCAGCAGTTTATACCCCCCACAGGGGATGGTAGCGGGAGAACAAGAGACCCAGTACTTC
v_call: TRBV7-2; clone_size: many; d_call: TRBD1; j_call: TRBJ2-3; cdr3_aa: CASSLIGTGWAPRSLDTQYF; cdr3_nt: TGTGCCAGCAGCTTAATAGGGACAGGGTGGGCTCCGAGATCCTTAGATACGCAGTATTTT
v_call: TRBV6-2/TRBV6-3; clone_size: few; d_call: -; j_call: TRBJ2-2; cdr3_aa: CASSYWQDKPSGELFF; cdr3_nt: TGTGCCAGCAGTTATTGGCAGGATAAACCCTCCGGGGAGCTGTTTTTT
v_call: TRBV6-2/TRBV6-3; clone_size: few; d_call: -; j_call: TRBJ2-5; cdr3_aa: CASSASRGVQETQYF; cdr3_nt: TGTGCCAGCAGTGCCTCTCGGGGCGTACAAGAGACCCAGTACTTC
v_call: TRBV20-1; clone_size: -; d_call: -; j_call: TRBJ1-2; cdr3_aa: CSAVGGREPYGYTF; cdr3_nt: TGCAGTGCTGTTGGTGGGAGGGAGCCTTATGGCTACACCTTC
v_call: TRBV6-2/TRBV6-3; clone_size: many; d_call: TRBD1; j_call: TRBJ2-1; cdr3_aa: CASNLQGSYNEQFF; cdr3_nt: TGTGCCAGCAATCTACAGGGGTCCTACAATGAGCAGTTCTTC
v_call: TRBV2; clone_size: many; d_call: TRBD1; j_call: TRBJ1-1; cdr3_aa: CASSVDRAATEAFF; cdr3_nt: TGTGCCAGCAGTGTCGACAGGGCGGCCACTGAAGCTTTCTTT
v_call: TRBV28; clone_size: few; d_call: -; j_call: TRBJ1-1; cdr3_aa: CASSFGGEAFF; cdr3_nt: TGTGCCAGCAGTTTTGGGGGTGAAGCTTTCTTT
v_call: TRBV14; clone_size: few; d_call: TRBD2; j_call: TRBJ2-7; cdr3_aa: CASSSRLAGVGEQYF; cdr3_nt: TGTGCCAGCAGCTCGCGACTAGCGGGAGTGGGAGAGCAGTACTTC
v_call: TRBV20-1; clone_size: few; d_call: TRBD1; j_call: TRBJ1-5; cdr3_aa: CSATWDRGANQPQHF; cdr3_nt: TGCAGTGCTACGTGGGACAGGGGAGCGAATCAGCCCCAGCATTTT
v_call: TRBV5-1; clone_size: many; d_call: -; j_call: TRBJ2-3; cdr3_aa: CASSLDSSTDTQYF; cdr3_nt: TGCGCCAGCAGCTTGGACAGCAGCACAGATACGCAGTATTTT
v_call: TRBV29-1; clone_size: -; d_call: -; j_call: TRBJ2-1; cdr3_aa: CSVNPSGTAEQFF; cdr3_nt: TGCAGCGTTAACCCTTCGGGTACGGCTGAGCAGTTCTTC
v_call: TRBV6-2/TRBV6-3; clone_size: -; d_call: -; j_call: TRBJ2-1; cdr3_aa: CASSQERFEQFF; cdr3_nt: TGTGCCAGCAGTCAGGAGAGGTTTGAGCAGTTCTTC
v_call: TRBV12-5; clone_size: many; d_call: -; j_call: TRBJ1-1; cdr3_aa: CASGPAGGMNTEAFF; cdr3_nt: TGTGCTAGTGGACCTGCGGGGGGAATGAACACTGAAGCTTTCTTT
v_call: TRBV25-1; clone_size: -; d_call: TRBD2; j_call: TRBJ2-3; cdr3_aa: CASSGTSGRARDTQYF; cdr3_nt: TGTGCCAGCAGTGGCACTAGCGGGAGGGCCAGAGATACGCAGTATTTT
v_call: TRBV28; clone_size: -; d_call: -; j_call: TRBJ1-1; cdr3_aa: CASSLVNTEAFF; cdr3_nt: TGTGCCAGCAGTTTGGTGAACACTGAAGCTTTCTTT
v_call: TRBV27; clone_size: -; d_call: -; j_call: TRBJ1-5; cdr3_aa: CASSLRGQPQHF; cdr3_nt: TGTGCCAGCAGTTTAAGGGGTCAGCCCCAGCATTTT
v_call: TRBV12-3/TRBV12-4; clone_size: many; d_call: -; j_call: TRBJ1-2; cdr3_aa: CASSFRGQHGYTF; cdr3_nt: TGTGCCAGCAGTTTTCGTGGACAGCATGGCTACACCTTC
v_call: TRBV5-4; clone_size: -; d_call: -; j_call: TRBJ2-3; cdr3_aa: CASRVGLADTQYF; cdr3_nt: TGTGCCAGCAGGGTGGGATTAGCAGATACGCAGTATTTT
v_call: TRBV28; clone_size: -; d_call: -; j_call: TRBJ2-3; cdr3_aa: CASATAGGLRSDTQYF; cdr3_nt: TGTGCCAGCGCTACGGCTGGGGGCCTAAGGTCAGATACGCAGTATTTT
v_call: TRBV6-4; clone_size: -; d_call: -; j_call: TRBJ2-7; cdr3_aa: CASSGFRDPSDEQYF; cdr3_nt: TGTGCCAGCAGTGGCTTCCGGGACCCCAGCGACGAGCAGTACTTC